The 25 T cell receptor delta chains below were found in one sample sequenced in a study of gamma-delta chains in newborns, infants, children (dated by TCRdb to the late 2010s). Data came from an Illumina MiSeq. Clones were re-identified by TCRdb from the public reads with CATT, and rows with the same DNA were merged. The sample records over 12,000 delta-chain clones, approximately 7% of which are singletons. The ten largest clones represent approximately 20% of the sample. The sequencing sample was made of blood. The receptors derive from a child who was a newborn, infant or young child, either healthy, febrile or measles-vaccinated (not recorded which).

The rearrangement joins TRDV2 to TRDJ3; TRDD3 matches 10 bases. Germline V lookup: CDR1 GEAIGNYY, CDR2 EKD. The junction had 10 bases not matched to a gene; V was cut back by 3 bases and J by 0 bases. The CDR3 is made up of 20 amino acids. For the CDR3, the DNA is TGTGCCTGTGACGATTTACTGGGGGATGCGCGCTCCTGGGACACCCGACAGATGTTTTTC. Translation: CACDDLLGDARSWDTRQMFF.

This clone was picked up a small number of times. Since a much larger clone is just one base distant, this may be a read error. V gene TRDV2 combines with J gene TRDJ3; a possible D gene is TRDD3 (6 bases). V was clipped by 2 bases and J by 0 bases, with 7 bases between them. CDR3 length: 16 residues. The V gene's germline CDR1 is GEAIGNYY and CDR2 EKD. The CDR3 loop is CACDKLGSWDTRQMFF. Written as DNA, the CDR3 is TGTGCCTGTGACAAACTGGGCTCCTGGGACACCCGACAGATGTTTTTC.

The chain combines TRDV2 with TRDJ1; 9 bases match TRDD3. The germline V gene has CDR1 GEAIGNYY and CDR2 EKD. With 4 bases clipped from V and 4 bases from J, the junction kept 3 bases outside the gene matches. This CDR3 has 13 residues. Here the CDR3 DNA reads TGTGCCTGTGATACTGGGGGACACGATAAACTCATCTTT. It is translated as CACDTGGHDKLIF.

This clone was detected only a few times. Just one base apart from a much larger clone, this may be a read error. This sequence joins TRDV2 and TRDJ3; 9 bases are a match to TRDD3. Germline V gene lookup returns CDR1 GEAIGNYY and CDR2 EKD. The CDR3 is 18 amino acids. V dropped 0 bases and J dropped 0; count of bases not matched to a gene: 2. CDR3 loop: CACDTWGYDSWDTRQMFF. The CDR3 DNA reads as TGTGCCTGTGACACCTGGGGATACGACTCCTGGGACACCCGACAGATGTTTTTC.

This clone was detected a few times. Just one base apart from a much larger clone, this may be a read error. Within the sample, other DNA sequences also encode this same CDR3. The rearrangement links TRDV2 to TRDJ3; D is possibly TRDD3 (5 bases). CDR1 is GEAIGNYY, CDR2 EKD, per germline. This CDR3 has 19 residues. CDR3 residues: CACDTIRTPSSWDTRQMFF. In DNA, the CDR3 is TGTGCCTGCGACACCATACGGACACCGAGCTCCTGGGACACCCGACAGATGTTTTTC.

Relative to its sample, this clone is medium-sized. A far larger clone differs by one base, so this is likely a read error. The V call is TRDV2, the J call TRDJ1; D possibly corresponds to TRDD3 (5 bases). Trimming stripped 2 bases from V and 0 bases from J, with 9 bases between. The CDR3 length is 14 residues. Germline V gene lookup returns CDR1 GEAIGNYY and CDR2 EKD. The CDR3 region is CACDIPGDTDKLIF. CDR3 sequence (DNA): TGTGCCTGTGACATACCGGGGGACACCGATAAACTCATCTTT.

In the case of this clone: At one end the junction does not follow the germline gene, possibly because of a read error. The J gene is TRDJ3, the V gene TRDV2; D is perhaps TRDD3 (6 bases). Per the germline V gene, CDR1 is GEAIGNYY and CDR2 is EKD. CDR3 length: 18 residues. The CDR3 protein is CACDFIGGSSWDARQVFF. The CDR3, as DNA: TGTGCCTGTGATTTTATTGGGGGGAGCTCCTGGGACGCCCGACAGGTGTTTTTC.

This clone occurred a few times. A read error likely explains why the TCRdb protein, taken from a much larger clone, differs from this DNA's translation at residues 7 and 8; the protein shown is translated from the DNA. This chain uses TRDV2 with TRDJ3, with a tentative D call TRDD3 (6 bases). Trimming removed 0 bases from V and 2 bases from J, with 13 bases in between. Germline-derived CDR1 and CDR2 are GEAIGNYY and EKD. This CDR3 region has 18 residues. DNA for the CDR3: TGTGCCTGTGACACCGTAATGAGGGATACCTGGGACACCCGACAGATGTTTTTC. This sequence encodes CACDTVMRDTWDTRQMFF.

In its sample, this clone was seen a few times. The CDR3: CACDTVIPSGTSSWDTRQMFF. CDR3 nucleotides: TGTGCCTGTGACACCGTAATTCCATCGGGGACGAGCTCCTGGGACACCCGACAGATGTTTTTC. The chain combines TRDV2 with TRDJ3; TRDD3 might be the D (5 bases). The CDR3 is made up of 21 amino acids. V lost 0 bases, J lost 0 bases, and 20 bases lay in between. Germline-derived CDR1 and CDR2 are GEAIGNYY and EKD.

Notes on this clone: One end of the junction does not line up with germline, which may come from a read error. The genes are TRDV2 and TRDJ3, with a weak D call TRDD3 (5 bases). The CDR3 has 18 residues. CDR1 is GEAIGNYY and CDR2 is EKD in the germline V gene. The CDR3 region is CACDTGGARTWDTRQMFF. The CDR3 nucleotides read TGTGCCTGTGACACCGGGGGGGCTCGGACCTGGGACACCCGGCAGATGTTTTTC.

The rearrangement uses TRDV2 and TRDJ3; TRDD3 aligns across 7 bases. V trimming: 0 bases; J trimming: 0 bases; junction bases outside the gene matches: 7. This CDR3 is built from 19 residues. Germline CDR1 is GEAIGNYY and CDR2 is EKD. Here the CDR3 reads CACDTVMGDYSWDTRQMFF. DNA for the CDR3: TGTGCCTGTGACACCGTAATGGGGGACTACTCCTGGGACACCCGACAGATGTTTTTC.

About this clone itself: This CDR3 is also generated by other DNA sequences in the sample. CDR3 region: CACDILGDDTDKLIF. The CDR3 DNA follows: TGTGCCTGTGACATACTGGGGGATGACACCGATAAACTCATCTTT. The V and J genes are TRDV2 and TRDJ1; 10 nucleotides match TRDD3. Germline CDR1 GEAIGNYY, CDR2 EKD. This CDR3 has 15 residues. The ends lost 2 bases at V and 0 bases at J; junction bases unmatched: 2.

This clone was picked up a small number of times. As DNA, the CDR3 is TGTGCCTGTGACAAAGTACTGGGGACCCTCTCCTGGGACACCCGACAGATGTTTTTC. This sequence encodes CACDKVLGTLSWDTRQMFF. This chain connects TRDV2 to TRDJ3; 7 bases are shared with TRDD3. The CDR3 totals 19 residues. In germline, CDR1 is GEAIGNYY, CDR2 EKD. Trimming took 2 bases from V and 0 from J; bases not matched to a gene: 9.

The chain is built from TRDV2 and TRDJ3, with 9 bases identical to TRDD3. This CDR3 comprises 20 residues. The germline CDR1 and CDR2 sequences are GEAIGNYY and EKD. V shed 0 bases, J shed 1 base, and the junction held 9 bases outside the gene matches. This CDR3 reads CACDTWGIGERSWDTRQMFF. DNA of the CDR3: TGTGCCTGTGACACCTGGGGGATAGGAGAGAGGTCCTGGGACACCCGACAGATGTTTTTC.

Notes on this clone: Translating this DNA gives a protein that differs at residue 10 from the TCRdb one, which belongs to a much larger clone; a read error is likely, and the protein shown is this translation. This rearrangement joins TRDV2 to TRDJ3, with D possibly matching TRDD3 (6 bases). The V gene's germline CDR1 is GEAIGNYY and CDR2 EKD. V shed 0 bases and J shed 0 bases, with 14 bases lying between them. This CDR3 is built from 19 residues. The CDR3 DNA is TGTGCCTGTGACACCGTGGGGGGCTACATCTCCTGGGACACCCGACAGATGTTTTTC. This encodes CACDTVGGYISWDTRQMFF.

This clone was detected a few times. One junction end disagrees with the germline gene, perhaps due to a read error. The chain carries TRDV2 and TRDJ3, with 8 bases matching TRDD3. This CDR3 comprises 20 residues. Germline V gene lookup returns CDR1 GEAIGNYY and CDR2 EKD. The chain's CDR3 is CARDSLLGAPTSWDTRQMFF. The CDR3 DNA reads TGTGCCCGTGACTCCCTACTGGGGGCCCCGACATCCTGGGACACCCGACAGATGTTTTTC.

This clone has more than one count but fewer than ten. Translating this DNA gives a protein that differs at residue 10 from the TCRdb one, which belongs to a much larger clone; a read error is likely, and the protein shown is this translation. The chain employs TRDV2 and TRDJ3, with 11 bases lining up with TRDD3. CDR1 is GEAIGNYY, CDR2 EKD, per germline. The junction had 5 bases not matched to a gene; V was cut back by 2 bases and J by 0 bases. This CDR3 contains 19 residues. In DNA, the CDR3 is TGTGCCTGTGACAATCTGGGGGATACTAACTCCTGGGACACCCGACAGATGTTTTTC. As protein: CACDNLGDTNSWDTRQMFF.

On this clone itself: A far more abundant clone sits one base away, making this likely a read error. This chain connects TRDV2 to TRDJ3, with TRDD3 identical over 13 bases. The germline gives CDR1 GEAIGNYY, CDR2 EKD. The CDR3 runs to 20 residues. In nucleotides, the CDR3 is TGTGCCTGTGACACCTTACTGGGGGATACGAGCCCCTGGGACACCCGACAGAAGTTTTTC. Translated, it gives CACDTLLGDTSPWDTRQKFF.

The chain links TRDV2 to TRDJ3; 9 bases align to TRDD3. V trimming: 0 bases; J trimming: 3 bases; junction bases outside the gene matches: 5. Germline V gene lookup returns CDR1 GEAIGNYY and CDR2 EKD. The CDR3 is 18 residues long. The CDR3, as DNA: TGTGCCTGTGACACCGCGGGGGATACTTACTGGGACACCCGACAGATGTTTTTC. It encodes CACDTAGDTYWDTRQMFF.

This clone was detected a few times. This chain joins TRAV29/DV5 and TRDJ1, with 10 bases identical to TRDD3. The germline CDR1 and CDR2 sequences are NSMFDY and ISSIKDK. The V gene end was trimmed by 0 bases and the J gene end by 2 bases; junction bases not matched to a gene: 4. This CDR3 has 15 residues. The CDR3 reads CAASDVLGDTDKLIF. Here the CDR3 DNA reads TGTGCAGCAAGCGATGTACTGGGGGATACCGATAAACTCATCTTT.

This clone has a handful of counts. The junction differs from germline at one of its ends, possibly a read error. V and J are TRDV2 and TRDJ3; D is perhaps TRDD3 (6 bases). The length of the CDR3 is 16 residues. Germline loops: CDR1 GEAIGNYY, CDR2 EKD. CDR3 in amino acids: CACDKLGSWDTRQTFF. For the CDR3, the DNA is TGTGCCTGTGACAAACTGGGCTCCTGGGACACCCGACAGACGTTTTTC.

This clone was detected only a few times. The chain combines TRDV2 with TRDJ3; D is unclear. V lost 5 bases and J 5 bases, leaving 3 bases between the germline ends. The CDR3 length is 12 residues. CDR1 and CDR2 (germline): GEAIGNYY, EKD. The CDR3 is CACVRDTRQMFF. Written as DNA, the CDR3 is TGTGCCTGTGTCAGGGACACCCGACAGATGTTTTTC.

This clone was observed a handful of times. This chain links TRDV2 with TRDJ2, with 13 bases that match TRDD3. The CDR3 extends over 17 amino acids. Trimming took 3 bases from V and 5 from J; bases not matched to a gene: 8. Germline CDR1 and CDR2: GEAIGNYY and EKD. Here the CDR3 DNA reads TGTGCCTGTGACCCTGTACTGGGGGATACGCCTACAGCACAACTCTTCTTT. The encoded protein is CACDPVLGDTPTAQLFF.

Regarding this clone: This likely traces to a read error, being one base from a far larger clone. The chain couples TRDV2 to TRDJ3; TRDD3 agrees at 12 bases. Germline V gene lookup returns CDR1 GEAIGNYY and CDR2 EKD. This CDR3 is built from 20 residues. The CDR3 region has the DNA TGTGCCTGTGACGCACTGGGGGATACCCCGAGCTCCTTGGACACCCGACAGATGTTTTTC. Protein sequence: CACDALGDTPSSLDTRQMFF.

This clone was counted only a few times. Only one base separates this from a far larger clonotype, so it likely reflects a read error. In the same sample, other DNA sequences code for this CDR3. V and J are TRDV2 and TRDJ3; possibly TRDD3 for D (5 bases). Germline CDR1 reads GEAIGNYY; CDR2 reads EKD. The CDR3 has 16 residues. CDR3: CACDTVGSWDTRQMFF. CDR3 nucleotide sequence: TGTGCCTGTGACACCGTGGGCTCCTGGGACACCCGCCAGATGTTTTTC.